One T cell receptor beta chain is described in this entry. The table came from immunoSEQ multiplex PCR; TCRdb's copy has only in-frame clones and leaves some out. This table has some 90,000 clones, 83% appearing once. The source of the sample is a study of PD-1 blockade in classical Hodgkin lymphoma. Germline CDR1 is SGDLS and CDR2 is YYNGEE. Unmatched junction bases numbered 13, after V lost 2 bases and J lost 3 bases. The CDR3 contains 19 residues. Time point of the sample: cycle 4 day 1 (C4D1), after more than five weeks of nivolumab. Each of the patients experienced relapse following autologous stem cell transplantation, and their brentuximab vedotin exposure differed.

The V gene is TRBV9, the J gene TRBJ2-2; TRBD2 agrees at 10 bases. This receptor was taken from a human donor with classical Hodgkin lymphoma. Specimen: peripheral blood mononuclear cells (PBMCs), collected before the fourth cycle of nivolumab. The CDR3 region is CASSVDPLAGVRHTGELFF. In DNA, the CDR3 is TGTGCCAGCAGCGTGGACCCCCTAGCGGGAGTTCGTCACACCGGGGAGCTGTTTTTT.